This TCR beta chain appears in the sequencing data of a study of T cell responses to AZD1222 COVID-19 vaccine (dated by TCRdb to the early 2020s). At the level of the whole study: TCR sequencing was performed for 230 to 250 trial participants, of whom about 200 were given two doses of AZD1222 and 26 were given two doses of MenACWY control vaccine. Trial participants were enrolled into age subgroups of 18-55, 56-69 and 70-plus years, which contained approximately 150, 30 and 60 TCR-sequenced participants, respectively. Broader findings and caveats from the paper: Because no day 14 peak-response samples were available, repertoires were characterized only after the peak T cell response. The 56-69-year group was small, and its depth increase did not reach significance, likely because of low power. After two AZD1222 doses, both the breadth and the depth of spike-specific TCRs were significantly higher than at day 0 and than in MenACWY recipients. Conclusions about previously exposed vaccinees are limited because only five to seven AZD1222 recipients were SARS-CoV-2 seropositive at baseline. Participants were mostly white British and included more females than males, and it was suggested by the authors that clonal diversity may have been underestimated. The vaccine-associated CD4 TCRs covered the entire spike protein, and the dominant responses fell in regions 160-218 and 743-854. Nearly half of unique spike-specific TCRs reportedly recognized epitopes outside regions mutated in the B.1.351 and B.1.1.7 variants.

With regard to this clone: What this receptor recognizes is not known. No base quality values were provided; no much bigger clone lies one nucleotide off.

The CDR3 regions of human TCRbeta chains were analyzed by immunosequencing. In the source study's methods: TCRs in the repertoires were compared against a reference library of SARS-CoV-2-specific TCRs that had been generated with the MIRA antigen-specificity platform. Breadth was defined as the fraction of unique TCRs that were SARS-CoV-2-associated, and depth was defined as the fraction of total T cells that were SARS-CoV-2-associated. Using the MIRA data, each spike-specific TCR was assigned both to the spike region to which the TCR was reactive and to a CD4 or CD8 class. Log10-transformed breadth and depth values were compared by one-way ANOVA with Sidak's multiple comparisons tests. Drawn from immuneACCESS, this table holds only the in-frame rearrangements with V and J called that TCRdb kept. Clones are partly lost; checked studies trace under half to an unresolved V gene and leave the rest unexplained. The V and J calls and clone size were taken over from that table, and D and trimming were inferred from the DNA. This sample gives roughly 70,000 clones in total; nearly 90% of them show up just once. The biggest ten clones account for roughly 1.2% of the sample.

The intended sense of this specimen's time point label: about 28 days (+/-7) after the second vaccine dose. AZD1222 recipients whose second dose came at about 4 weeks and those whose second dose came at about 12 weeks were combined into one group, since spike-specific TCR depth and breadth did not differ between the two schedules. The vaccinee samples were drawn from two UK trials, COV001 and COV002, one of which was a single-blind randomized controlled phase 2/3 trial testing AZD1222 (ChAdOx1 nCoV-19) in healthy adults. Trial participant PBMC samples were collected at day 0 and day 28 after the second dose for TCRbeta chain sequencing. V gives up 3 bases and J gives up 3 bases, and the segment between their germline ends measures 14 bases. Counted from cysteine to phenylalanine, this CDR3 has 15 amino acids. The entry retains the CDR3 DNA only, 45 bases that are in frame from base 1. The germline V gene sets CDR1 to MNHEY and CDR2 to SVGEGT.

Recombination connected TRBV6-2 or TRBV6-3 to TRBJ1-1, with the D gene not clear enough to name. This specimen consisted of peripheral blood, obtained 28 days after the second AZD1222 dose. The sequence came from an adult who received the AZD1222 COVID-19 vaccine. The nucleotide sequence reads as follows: TGTGCCAGCAGTTATCGGGCAGCCATCGACACTGAAGCTTTCTTT. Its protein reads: CASSYRAAIDTEAFF.